These 5 T cell receptor beta chains were sequenced from one sample in a study of response to subunit inactivated influenza vaccine. TCRdb reanalysed the RT-PCR reads using MiXCR and keeps one entry per CDR3 protein. The sample lists 500,000 or so distinct CDR3 sequences, 15% to 20% seen once, with less than 4% in the top ten. The source was CD4+ T cells sorted from PBMCs, collected around 25 months after vaccination. Receptors originate from a man aged 45 to 70 who received an inactivated influenza vaccine.

This clonotype came up many times. This chain uses TRBV5-5 with TRBJ2-3; 10 bases fit TRBD2. This CDR3 is 18 amino acids long. Germline V gene sequence: CDR1 SGHKS, CDR2 YYEKEE (reference sequence). The V and J ends lost 7 bases and 4 bases, in that order; junction bases with no gene match: 18. This CDR3 is CASVLRWASGRVADTQYF. CDR3 DNA: TGTGCCAGCGTCCTCCGGTGGGCTAGCGGGAGAGTTGCAGATACGCAGTATTTT.

This clonotype was seen only a few times. The chain uses TRBV4-2 and TRBJ1-1, with D maybe TRBD1 (5 bases). Germline CDR1 LGHNA, CDR2 YNFKEQ. V was clipped by 4 bases and J by 6 bases, with 9 bases between them. The CDR3 covers 12 residues. CDR3 residues: CASSPSGAEAFF. The CDR3 nucleotides are TGTGCCAGCAGCCCGTCGGGGGCTGAAGCTTTCTTT.

This clonotype came up many times. The V call is TRBV7-8, the J call TRBJ2-7; no reliable D call. The CDR3 loop spans 17 amino acids. The V gene lost 4 bases and the J gene lost 0 bases, with 19 bases spanning the gap. Germline assignment: CDR1 SGHVS and CDR2 FQNEAQ. CDR3 DNA: TGTGCCAGCAGCTCTTTGGTTCATTCAAGCGTCTCCTACGAGCAGTACTTC. Protein product: CASSSLVHSSVSYEQYF.

This clonotype showed up just a few times. The rearrangement uses TRBV20-1 and TRBJ2-7; maybe TRBD2 (6 bases). Germline V gene sequence: CDR1 DFQATT, CDR2 SNEGSKA (reference sequence). This CDR3 is built from 14 residues. V lost 4 bases and J 0 bases, leaving 13 bases between the germline ends. This chain's CDR3 is CSATRRDSSYEQYF. In DNA form, the CDR3 reads TGCAGTGCTACTCGGAGGGACTCCTCCTACGAGCAGTACTTC.

This clonotype has at least ten counts. V is TRBV11-2 and J is TRBJ1-1; 10 positions match TRBD1. Germline V CDR1 and CDR2: SGHAT, FQNNGV. The CDR3 totals 13 residues. V shed 4 bases, J shed 7 bases, and the junction held 3 bases outside the gene matches. The CDR3 bases are TGTGCCAGCAGCTCCCGGGACAGGGGTGAAGCTTTCTTT. It is translated as CASSSRDRGEAFF. Full variable domain (outside the CDR3, taken from reference TRBV11-2 and TRBJ1-1): EAGVAQSPRYKIIEKRQSVAFWCNPISGHATLYWYQQILGQGPKLLIQFQNNGVVDDSQLPKDRFSAERLKGVDSTLKIQPAKLEDSAVYLCASSSRDRGEAFFGQGTRLTVV.